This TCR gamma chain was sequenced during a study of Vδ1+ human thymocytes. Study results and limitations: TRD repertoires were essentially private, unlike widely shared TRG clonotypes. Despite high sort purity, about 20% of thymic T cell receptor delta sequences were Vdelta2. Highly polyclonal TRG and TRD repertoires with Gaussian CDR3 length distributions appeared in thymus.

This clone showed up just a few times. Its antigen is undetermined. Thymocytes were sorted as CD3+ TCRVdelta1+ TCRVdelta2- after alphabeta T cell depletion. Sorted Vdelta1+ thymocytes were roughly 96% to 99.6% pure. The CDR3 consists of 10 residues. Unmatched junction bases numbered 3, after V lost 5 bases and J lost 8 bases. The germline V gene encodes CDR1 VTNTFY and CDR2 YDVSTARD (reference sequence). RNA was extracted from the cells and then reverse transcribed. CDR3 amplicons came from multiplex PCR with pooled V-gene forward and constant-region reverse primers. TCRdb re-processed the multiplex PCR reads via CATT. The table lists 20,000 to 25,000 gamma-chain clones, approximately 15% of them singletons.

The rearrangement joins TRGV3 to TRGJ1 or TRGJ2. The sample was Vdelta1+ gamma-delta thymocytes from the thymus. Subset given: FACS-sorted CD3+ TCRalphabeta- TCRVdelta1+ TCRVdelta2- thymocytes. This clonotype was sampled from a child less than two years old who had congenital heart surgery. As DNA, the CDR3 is TGTGCCACCTGGGGGGATAAGAAACTCTTT. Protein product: CATWGDKKLF.